This T cell receptor beta chain was identified in a study of blood T cells in healthy people across ages. Primed by a sample-barcoded 5' primer and a J-beta primer mix, a second PCR proceeded for roughly 6 to 12 cycles. TCRdb re-called the 5' RACE reads through MiXCR, storing one row per CDR3 protein. This sample has more than 650,000 distinct CDR3 sequences, with about 55% found just once. Findings and limits, study-wide: CMV infection status of these donors was not known.

The CDR3 loop spans 16 amino acids. V was pared by 3 bases and J by 2 bases, with 15 bases between. The germline gives CDR1 LNHNV, CDR2 YYDKDF (reference sequence). This clonotype was recorded only once. Antigen unknown. This TCR was recovered from an elderly man in good health. The material sequenced was blood. The gene calls are TRBV15 and TRBJ2-3, with TRBD2 as a possible D gene (6 bases). CDR3 sequence (DNA): TGTGCCACCAGCAGGGGGACTTCTAAAGCCACAGATACGCAGTATTTT. Protein: CATSRGTSKATDTQYF.